The 12 T cell receptor beta chains below were found in one sample sequenced in a study of blood T cell repertoires in COVID-19. Measured with immunoSEQ multiplex PCR; TCRdb has only the in-frame clones, and not every one. The sample lists approximately 90,000 clones, over 70% seen once, with nearly 4.5% in the top ten. Sequences were obtained from peripheral blood. Source of these receptors: a man aged 60 to 69 with acute or convalescent COVID-19.

This chain joins TRBV7-6 and TRBJ2-7; 9 nucleotides agree with TRBD2. This CDR3 has 16 amino acids. J gave up 3 bases and V 1 base, and 7 bases lay outside the gene matches. CDR1 and CDR2 (germline): SGHVS, FNYEAQ. The DNA of the CDR3 is TGTGCCAGCAGCTTAGTGCCTAGCGGGAATGGCTACGAGCAGTACTTC. Protein: CASSLVPSGNGYEQYF. The full variable domain, rest sourced from reference TRBV7-6 and TRBJ2-7, is GAGVSQSPRYKVTKRGQDVALRCDPISGHVSLYWYRQALGQGPEFLTYFNYEAQQDKSGLPNDRFSAERPEGSISTLTIQRTEQRDSAMYRCASSLVPSGNGYEQYFGPGTRLTVT.

The rearrangement joins TRBV4-3 to TRBJ1-5, with D possibly TRBD1 on 6 matching bases. Trimming pared 3 bases from V and 4 bases from J, leaving 16 bases between. Per germline, CDR1 LGHNA and CDR2 YSLEER. This CDR3 is built from 16 residues. CDR3 bases: TGCGCCAGCAGCCAGGCCGGTGGGGGGGCGAATCAGCCCCAGCATTTT. It translates to CASSQAGGGANQPQHF.

This chain joins TRBV21-1 and TRBJ2-2; the table's D call, TRBD1, has no DNA check behind it. TRBV21-1 counts as a pseudogene. The CDR3 contains 11 residues. DNA of the CDR3: TGTGCCAACAACGTGGTCGGGGAGCTGTTTTTT. Translated: CANNVVGELFF.

V gene TRBV6-1 combines with J gene TRBJ2-7, with TRBD2 matching 7 bases. The ends lost 1 base at V and 4 bases at J; junction bases unmatched: 7. CDR3 size: 15 residues. The germline CDR1 and CDR2 sequences are MNHNS and SASEGT. The CDR3 reads CASSEGISGLYEQYF. For the CDR3, the DNA is TGTGCCAGCAGTGAAGGTATTAGCGGGTTATACGAGCAGTACTTC.

J is TRBJ2-2 and V is TRBV24-1; D is possibly TRBD2 (5 bases). The V gene's germline CDR1 is KGHDR and CDR2 SFDVKD. Deletions cut 4 bases from V and 0 bases from J, with 8 bases between. CDR3 size: 15 residues. The DNA for the CDR3 is TGTGCCACCAGTGAATCTAGCCCGAACACCGGGGAGCTGTTTTTT. Translated, it gives CATSESSPNTGELFF.

The chain uses TRBV24-1 and TRBJ2-5; 7 nucleotides align to TRBD2. The CDR3 has 18 residues. The germline CDR1 and CDR2 sequences are KGHDR and SFDVKD. V gave up 2 bases and J gave up 2 bases; unmatched junction bases: 13. CDR3 protein: CATSDSRRGRASQETQYF. CDR3 DNA sequence: TGTGCCACCAGTGATTCCCGGAGAGGGAGGGCCTCGCAAGAGACCCAGTACTTC.

The genes are TRBV7-2 and TRBJ1-3, with D unclear. Trimming stripped 1 base from V and 0 bases from J, with 4 bases between. Germline CDR1 and CDR2: SGHTA and FQGNSA. There are 14 residues in the CDR3. The CDR3: CASSLGGSGNTIYF. The CDR3 DNA follows: TGTGCCAGCAGCTTAGGAGGCTCTGGAAACACCATATATTTT. Looking up the rest from reference TRBV7-2 and TRBJ1-3 gives the full variable domain: GAGVSQSPSNKVTEKGKDVELRCDPISGHTALYWYRQSLGQGLEFLIYFQGNSAPDKSGLPSDRFSAERTGGSVSTLTIQRTQQEDSAVYLCASSLGGSGNTIYFGEGSWLTVV.

The chain links TRBV13 to TRBJ2-2; 8 nucleotides match TRBD2. The CDR3 sequence is 16 residues long. Germline CDR1 and CDR2: PRHDT and FYEKMQ (reference sequence). Trimming cost V 5 bases and J 5 bases; bases outside gene matches: 10. CDR3 nucleotides: TGTGCCAGCAGCGAGTCCGGGGGGGGCTATACCGGGGAGCTGTTTTTT. It codes for CASSESGGGYTGELFF.

This clone is a singleton in its sample. The chain carries TRBV5-1 and TRBJ1-3; D ambiguous. V was trimmed by 0 bases and J by 2 bases, leaving 6 bases between them. The germline V gene has CDR1 SGHRS and CDR2 YFSETQ. This CDR3 contains 14 residues. The CDR3 loop reads CASSLAGTGNTIYF. The CDR3 nucleotides are TGCGCCAGCAGCTTGGCAGGAACTGGAAACACCATATATTTT.

This rearrangement joins TRBV10-3 to TRBJ2-7; 14 bases agree with TRBD2. Germline CDR1 reads ENHRY; CDR2 reads SYGVKD. The CDR3 extends over 17 amino acids. V trimming: 6 bases; J trimming: 0 bases; junction bases outside the gene matches: 7. CDR3 sequence (DNA): TGTGCCATCAGCGAAGGGACTAGCGGGAGTGGCTCCTACGAGCAGTACTTC. Its translation is CAISEGTSGSGSYEQYF.

This chain links TRBV29-1 with TRBJ2-1, with 9 bases fitting TRBD2. V was pared by 3 bases and J by 8 bases, with 2 bases of the junction left unmatched. This CDR3 contains 12 residues. CDR1 SQVTM and CDR2 ANQGSEA come from the germline V gene. The CDR3 spells CSVDLAGHEQFF. In DNA, the CDR3 is TGCAGCGTTGATCTAGCGGGACATGAGCAGTTCTTC.

This chain uses TRBV11-3 with TRBJ2-5, with 8 bases aligning to TRBD1. This CDR3 has 14 amino acids. With 3 bases clipped from V and 5 bases from J, the junction kept 5 bases outside the gene matches. Germline CDR1 and CDR2: SGHNT and YENEEA. The DNA of the CDR3 is TGTGCCAGCAGCTTGGACAGGGCAGGGGAGACCCAGTACTTC. Translation gives CASSLDRAGETQYF. The full variable domain, with the rest looked up from reference TRBV11-3 and TRBJ2-5, is EAGVVQSPRYKIIEKKQPVAFWCNPISGHNTLYWYLQNLGQGPELLIRYENEEAVDDSQLPKDRFSAERLKGVDSTLKIQPAELGDSAVYLCASSLDRAGETQYFGPGTRLLVL.